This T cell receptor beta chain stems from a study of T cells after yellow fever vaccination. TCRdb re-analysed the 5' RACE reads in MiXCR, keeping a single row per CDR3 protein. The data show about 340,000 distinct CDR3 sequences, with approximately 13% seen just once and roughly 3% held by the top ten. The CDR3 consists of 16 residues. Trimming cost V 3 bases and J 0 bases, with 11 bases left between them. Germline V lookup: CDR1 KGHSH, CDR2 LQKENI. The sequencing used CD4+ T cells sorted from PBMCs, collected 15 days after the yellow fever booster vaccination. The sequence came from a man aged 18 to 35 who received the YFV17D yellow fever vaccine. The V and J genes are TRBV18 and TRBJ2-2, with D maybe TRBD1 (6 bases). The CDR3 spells CASSPVGTPNTGELFF. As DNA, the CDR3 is TGTGCCAGCTCACCTGTGGGGACACCGAACACCGGGGAGCTGTTTTTT. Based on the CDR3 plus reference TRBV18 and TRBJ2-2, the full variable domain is NAGVMQNPRHLVRRRGQEARLRCSPMKGHSHVYWYRQLPEEGLKFMVYLQKENIIDESGMPKERFSAEFPKEGPSILRIQQVVRGDSAAYFCASSPVGTPNTGELFFGEGSRLTVL.